The entry below gives a single T cell receptor (beta chain) sequence along with its context. This sample stems from a study of blood T cell repertoires in COVID-19. Study context: The United States, Italy and Spain supplied acute and convalescent COVID-19 samples.

This table comes from immunoSEQ multiplex PCR, and its TCRdb copy is limited to in-frame clones, with some not included. Of about 670,000 clones listed, about 87% are singletons. Germline V gives CDR1 MNHEY, CDR2 SMNVEV (reference sequence). The CDR3 covers 14 residues. V lost 7 bases to trimming and J lost 1 base, with 13 bases between them. This TCR was sampled from a young woman with acute or convalescent COVID-19. The specimen sequenced was peripheral blood. This chain links TRBV27 with TRBJ1-1; no clear D gene. The CDR3 sequence is CASKFAGKNTEAFF. CDR3 DNA: TGTGCCAGCAAATTCGCGGGGAAGAACACTGAAGCTTTCTTT.